This TCR beta chain was retrieved from a study of response to subunit inactivated influenza vaccine. Study-level findings and limits: The authors proposed limited new T cell recruitment per seasonal influenza vaccination.

This clonotype was recorded a few times. Its matching antigen is unknown. One entry per CDR3 protein results from TCRdb running MiXCR on the RT-PCR reads. This sample has about 700,000 distinct CDR3 sequences, with roughly 14% found just once. The CDR3 runs to 15 residues. Germline CDR1 is LGHNA and CDR2 is YNFKEQ. After removal of 4 bases from V and 5 bases from J, the junction contained 6 bases not matched to a gene. The source is a man aged 50-60 years who received an inactivated influenza vaccine. Sequencing used PBMCs from blood, obtained about 12 days after vaccination. The chain couples TRBV4-2 to TRBJ2-1; 9 bases are shared with TRBD2. CDR3 residues: CASSPELAGNNEQFF. DNA for the CDR3: TGTGCCAGCAGCCCAGAACTAGCGGGCAACAATGAGCAGTTCTTC.